This T cell receptor (beta chain) originates from a study of CD8 T cells in ankylosing spondylitis. On this clonotype: Its antigen is as yet unknown.

This CDR3 spans 15 amino acids. V shed 0 bases and J 1 base; nucleotides not matched to a gene: 2. Germline assignment: CDR1 SGHTA and CDR2 FQGNSA. TCRdb reanalysed the 5' RACE reads using MiXCR and keeps one entry per CDR3 protein. The data hold fewer than 350,000 distinct CDR3 sequences, with 11% observed a single time. Broader study findings: The study looked at matched synovial fluid samples from ankylosing spondylitis patients. Disease-linked clones were reported to be significantly enriched there.

J is TRBJ2-5 and V is TRBV7-2, with 7 positions matching TRBD1. This clonotype was obtained from a female donor with ankylosing spondylitis or in good health (not recorded which). The sequencing input was blood, either unsorted or a sorted T cell fraction (not recorded which). The CDR3 DNA sequence: TGTGCCAGCAGCTTAGCTAGGACAGGCCAAGAGACCCAGTACTTC. This codes for CASSLARTGQETQYF.